This TCR beta chain was captured by sequencing in a study of siplizumab effects on memory and regulatory T cells. Findings of the study overall: Apparently more diverse than memory cells, naive T cells also seemed major alloresponse contributors. The Treg-derived share of mappable alloreactive CD4+ clones averaged approximately 71% with siplizumab and 26.9% in controls.

Libraries were prepared by immunoSEQ multiplex PCR; TCRdb keeps only in-frame clonotypes and omits some of them. Of about 82,000 clones listed, 87% were seen once; the top ten hold over 1.5%. Concerning this clone itself: Antigen: not known.

The sequencing sample was made of Tregs sorted from blood. This TCR was sampled from a human donor in good health.

CDR3 coding DNA: TGTGCCAGTAGTATACCCCCGCAGCCCCAGCATTTT. Translation: CASSIPPQPQHF. The chain is built from TRBV19 and TRBJ1-5; D uncertain. Germline V gene lookup returns CDR1 LNHDA and CDR2 SQIVND (reference sequence). The length of the CDR3 is 12 residues. Trimming stripped 2 bases from V and 7 bases from J, with 6 bases between. Using reference TRBV19 and TRBJ1-5 for the parts outside the CDR3, the full variable domain is DGGITQSPKYLFRKEGQNVTLSCEQNLNHDAMYWYRQDPGQGLRLIYYSQIVNDFQKGDIAEGYSVSREKKESFPLTVTSAQKNPTAFYLCASSIPPQPQHFGDGTRLSIL.